Listed here are 2 T cell receptor beta chains from one sample, sequenced in a study of blood T cell repertoires in COVID-19. The method was immunoSEQ multiplex PCR; TCRdb's version includes in-frame clones alone and lacks a portion of them. The repertoire consists of around 190,000 clones, with 84% occurring once and the leading ten covering 3% to 3.5%. The sequenced sample was PBMCs or T cells enriched from blood (not recorded which). The receptors were sampled from a woman aged 30 to 39 who had been exposed to COVID-19.

The chain carries TRBV5-1 and TRBJ2-1, with TRBD1 matching 7 bases. This CDR3 comprises 14 residues. Germline CDR1 SGHRS, CDR2 YFSETQ. Trimming cost V 5 bases and J 8 bases; bases outside gene matches: 10. The CDR3 DNA reads as TGCGCCAGCAGACCCCGGGACAGCAGGGATGAGCAGTTCTTC. The encoded protein is CASRPRDSRDEQFF.

CDR3 residues: CASSHPRGGTYNEQFF. The DNA of the CDR3 is TGTGCCAGCAGCCATCCGCGGGGCGGAACCTACAATGAGCAGTTCTTC. The V and J genes are TRBV9 and TRBJ2-1; a weak D match, TRBD2 (6 bases). The germline V and J ends were trimmed by 4 bases and 2 bases, with 16 bases remaining between them. The length of the CDR3 is 16 residues. Germline assignment: CDR1 SGDLS and CDR2 YYNGEE. Looking up the rest from reference TRBV9 and TRBJ2-1 gives the full variable domain: DSGVTQTPKHLITATGQRVTLRCSPRSGDLSVYWYQQSLDQGLQFLIQYYNGEERAKGNILERFSAQQFPDLHSELNLSSLELGDSALYFCASSHPRGGTYNEQFFGPGTRLTVL.